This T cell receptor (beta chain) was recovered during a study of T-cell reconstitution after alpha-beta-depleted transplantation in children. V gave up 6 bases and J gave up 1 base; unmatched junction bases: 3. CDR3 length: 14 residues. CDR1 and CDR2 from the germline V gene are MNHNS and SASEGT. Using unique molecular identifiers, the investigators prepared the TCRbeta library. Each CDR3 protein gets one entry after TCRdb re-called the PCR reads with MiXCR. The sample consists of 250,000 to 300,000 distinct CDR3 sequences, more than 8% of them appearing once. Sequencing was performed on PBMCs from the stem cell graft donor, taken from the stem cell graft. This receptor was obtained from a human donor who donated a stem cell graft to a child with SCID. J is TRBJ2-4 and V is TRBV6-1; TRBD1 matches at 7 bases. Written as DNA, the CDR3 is TGTGCCAGCAGGCCACAGGGGGCCAAAAACATTCAGTACTTC. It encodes CASRPQGAKNIQYF.